The rows below give T cell receptor beta chains drawn from one sample of a study of identical twins. One entry per CDR3 protein, called by TCRdb with MiXCR from the 5' RACE reads. The table shows 600,000 to 850,000 distinct CDR3 sequences, with about 20% occurring only once. This sample was also put to use in a study of T cells expressing NK-cell markers.

Material for sequencing was PBMCs. The receptors stem from a woman younger than 30 in good health. The CDR3 runs from the conserved cysteine through the conserved F or W. D genes are given only for firm matches. The size entry is marked missing in some rows and otherwise reads once, few, many or a size class.

d_call	clone_size	v_call	j_call	cdr3_nt	cdr3_aa
-	many	TRBV6-2/TRBV6-3	TRBJ2-5	TGTGCCAGCAGCTACGTTTGGGGCAAGGCGTACCAAGAGACCCAGTACTTC	CASSYVWGKAYQETQYF
-	-	TRBV10-3	TRBJ2-5	TGTGCCATCAGGGATCAAGAGACCCAGTACTTC	CAIRDQETQYF
-	-	TRBV14	TRBJ2-5	TGTGCCAGCAGCCAAGATTTCCGCCTAGCCACCCAAGAGACCCAGTACTTC	CASSQDFRLATQETQYF
-	-	TRBV5-1	TRBJ2-3	TGCGCCAGCAGCTTGAAGCGTCCTAGCACAGATACGCAGTATTTT	CASSLKRPSTDTQYF
TRBD2	few	TRBV12-3/TRBV12-4	TRBJ2-7	TGTGCCAGCAGTTTGATGGGACTAGCGGGTCAGTACTTC	CASSLMGLAGQYF
-	-	TRBV7-6	TRBJ2-7	TGTGCCAGCAGCTTAGTAGAAAGGGCCTACGAGCAGTACTTC	CASSLVERAYEQYF
-	few	TRBV6-5	TRBJ1-1	TGTGCCAGCAGTTACTCGGCGTTGGGGACTGAAGCTTTCTTT	CASSYSALGTEAFF
-	-	TRBV11-1	TRBJ1-2	TGTGCCAGCAGCTTAGTTCAACAGCACTATGGCTACACCTTC	CASSLVQQHYGYTF
TRBD2	-	TRBV4-3	TRBJ2-7	TGCGCCAGCAGACCTAGCGGGAGTTGGGGCGCCTACGAGCAGTACTTC	CASRPSGSWGAYEQYF
TRBD1	-	TRBV7-8	TRBJ2-7	TGTGCCAGCAGCTTGGATACAGGGGGCATAGTGTACGAGCAGTACTTC	CASSLDTGGIVYEQYF
-	-	TRBV7-2	TRBJ1-5	TGTGCCAGCAGCTTAATGCCTAATCAGCCCCAGCATTTT	CASSLMPNQPQHF
TRBD2	-	TRBV20-1	TRBJ2-7	TGCAGTGCTAGAGTCGGGACTAGCGGGGGCGAGCAGTACTTC	CSARVGTSGGEQYF
-	-	TRBV10-1	TRBJ2-5	TGCGCCAGCAGTGCGCGGGACGGCCAAGAGACCCAGTACTTC	CASSARDGQETQYF
-	few	TRBV7-3	TRBJ2-3	TGTGCCAGCAGCCTGGGACCCGCGAGGGATACGCAGTATTTT	CASSLGPARDTQYF
-	few	TRBV21-1	TRBJ2-7	TGTGCCAGCAGCCCCGTTAGTAGACCCTCCTACGAGCAGTACTTC	CASSPVSRPSYEQYF
TRBD2	few	TRBV12-3/TRBV12-4	TRBJ2-7	TGTGCCAGCAGTTCCGAGACTAGCCGGCGCGAGCAGTACTTC	CASSSETSRREQYF
TRBD1	-	TRBV7-6	TRBJ1-5	TGTGCCAGCAGTCCCGGGACAGGGGATCTTCAGCCCCAGCATTTT	CASSPGTGDLQPQHF
-	many	TRBV24-1	TRBJ2-1	TGTGCCACCAGCGGGGGGGACAGCTCCTACAATGAGCAGTTCTTC	CATSGGDSSYNEQFF
TRBD1	-	TRBV29-1	TRBJ2-5	TGCAGCGTTCGCCGGGACAGATACACCCAAGAGACCCAGTACTTC	CSVRRDRYTQETQYF
-	-	TRBV30	TRBJ2-3	TGTGCCTGGAGTGGAGATACGCAGTATTTT	CAWSGDTQYF
-	many	TRBV10-3	TRBJ2-2	TGTGCCATCAGTGAGAAGCGTCAGGTGAACACCGGGGAGCTGTTTTTT	CAISEKRQVNTGELFF
-	once	TRBV18	TRBJ2-2	TGTGCCAGCTCACGAAACGGCGACACCGGGGAGCTGTTTTTT	CASSRNGDTGELFF
-	few	TRBV12-3/TRBV12-4	TRBJ2-2	TGTGCCAGCAGTTTTGTTCTGATCACCGGGGAGCTGTTTTTT	CASSFVLITGELFF
-	-	TRBV12-3/TRBV12-4	TRBJ2-3	TGTGCCAGCAGGGCCAGGGTCTGGGCAGATACGCAGTATTTT	CASRARVWADTQYF
-	few	TRBV10-2	TRBJ2-2	TGCGCCAGCAGTGAGATCCCCAACACCGGGGAGCTGTTTTTT	CASSEIPNTGELFF
TRBD2	-	TRBV7-2	TRBJ2-1	TGTGCCAGCAGCTTAGCCAGACGGGGGGGATCCGGTGAGCAGTTCTTC	CASSLARRGGSGEQFF
-	-	TRBV3-1	TRBJ2-2	TGTGCCAGCAGCCAGCTGATCTATCGGGAGCTGTTTTTT	CASSQLIYRELFF
-	many	TRBV7-9	TRBJ2-1	TGTGCCAGCAGCTCCGGACGCGAGCAGTTCTTC	CASSSGREQFF
TRBD1	-	TRBV4-1	TRBJ2-7	TGCGCCAGCAGCCACGGACAGGGCCTTTCCTACGAGCAGTACTTC	CASSHGQGLSYEQYF
-	-	TRBV20-1	TRBJ2-1	TGCAGTACCGAGGGGGGGGGCTCCTACAATGAGCAGTTCTTC	CSTEGGGSYNEQFF
-	-	TRBV20-1	TRBJ1-2	TGCAGTGCTAGAGTTCTGGGGGAGGAGGGCTACACCTTC	CSARVLGEEGYTF
-	few	TRBV4-3	TRBJ2-3	TGCGCCAGCAGCCAAGATGGGGGGGCAGGACTCCTAGAATCAGATACGCAGTATTTT	CASSQDGGAGLLESDTQYF
TRBD2	-	TRBV6-5	TRBJ2-1	TGTGCCAGCAGTTACCCCATAGCGGGAGCCGGCAATGAGCAGTTCTTC	CASSYPIAGAGNEQFF
TRBD2	-	TRBV7-6	TRBJ2-5	TGTGCCAGCAGCTTAGACATTTCGAGCGGGGGGGGAGAGACCCAGTACTTC	CASSLDISSGGGETQYF
TRBD1	-	TRBV27	TRBJ2-4	TGTGCCAGCAGTTCCTTGGACAGGCTAGCCAAAAACATTCAGTACTTC	CASSSLDRLAKNIQYF
-	-	TRBV9	TRBJ2-5	TGTGCCAGCAGCGCGGACTTCCCAGTACAGGAGACCCAGTACTTC	CASSADFPVQETQYF
TRBD2	-	TRBV6-1	TRBJ2-3	TGTGCCAGCAGCCGCGGACTAGAGACAGATACGCAGTATTTT	CASSRGLETDTQYF
-	few	TRBV20-1	TRBJ2-2	TGCAGTGCTGATCCTGGCGCGAACACCGGGGAGCTGTTTTTT	CSADPGANTGELFF
-	few	TRBV9	TRBJ2-3	TGTGCCAGCAGCGTAGCTGGGTCAGAAACAGATACGCAGTATTTT	CASSVAGSETDTQYF
TRBD2	-	TRBV18	TRBJ2-1	TGTGCCAGCTCATCGCGGACTAGCGGACGCTCCTACAATGAGCAGTTCTTC	CASSSRTSGRSYNEQFF
-	-	TRBV27	TRBJ1-5	TGTGCCAGCAGTTTATCAGACCCGATAGGGGATCAGCCCCAGCATTTT	CASSLSDPIGDQPQHF